This T cell receptor (beta chain) was captured in a study of PD-1 blockade in classical Hodgkin lymphoma. Findings and caveats of the study: At C4D1, TCR diversity had climbed significantly for CD4+ cells, though not for CD8+ cells. Undefined causes, possibly disease activity or prior therapy, underlie the repertoire differences. Compared with healthy donors, newly diagnosed patients reportedly showed lower baseline TCR diversity.

Turning to this clone: The antigen remains undetermined.

Libraries were prepared by immunoSEQ multiplex PCR; TCRdb keeps only in-frame clonotypes and omits some of them. Of under 2,000 clones detected, around 69% appear once; the ten largest clones hold almost 35%. V was cut by 3 bases and J by 6 bases, with 16 bases left in between. Germline V gene lookup returns CDR1 SGHKS and CDR2 YYEKEE (reference sequence). The CDR3 has 14 amino acids. Each and every patient relapsed after autologous stem cell transplantation, and patients got differing brentuximab vedotin exposure. PBMCs, once thawed, yielded CD8+ T cells isolated by magnetic negative selection. The patients, who had relapsed/refractory classical Hodgkin lymphoma, achieved best responses of complete response, partial response or progressive disease.

Sequencing used CD8+ T cells from blood, obtained at baseline. V gene TRBV5-5 combines with J gene TRBJ2-7, with D hard to call. The clonotype originates from a human donor with classical Hodgkin lymphoma. CDR3 coding DNA: TGTGCCAGCAGCTCTCTCCCAGACTGGGGCGAGCAGTACTTC. Translating it yields CASSSLPDWGEQYF.